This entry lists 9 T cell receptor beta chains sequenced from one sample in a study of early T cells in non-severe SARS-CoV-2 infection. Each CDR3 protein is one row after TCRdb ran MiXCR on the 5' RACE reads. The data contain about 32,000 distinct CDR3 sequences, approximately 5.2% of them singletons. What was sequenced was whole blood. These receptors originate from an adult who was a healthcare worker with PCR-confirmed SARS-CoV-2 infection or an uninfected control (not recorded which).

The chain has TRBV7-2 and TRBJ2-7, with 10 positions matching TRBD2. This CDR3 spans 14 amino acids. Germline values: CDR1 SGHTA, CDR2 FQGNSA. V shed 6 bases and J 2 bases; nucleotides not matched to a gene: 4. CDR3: CASSRTSGTYEQYF. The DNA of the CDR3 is TGTGCCAGCAGTCGAACTAGCGGGACCTACGAGCAGTACTTC.

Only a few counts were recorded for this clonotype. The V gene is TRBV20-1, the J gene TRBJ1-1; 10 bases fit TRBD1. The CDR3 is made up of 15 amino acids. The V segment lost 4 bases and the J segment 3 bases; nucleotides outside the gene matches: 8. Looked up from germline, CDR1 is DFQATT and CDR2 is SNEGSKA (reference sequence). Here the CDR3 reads CSATPGTGADTEAFF. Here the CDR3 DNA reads TGCAGTGCTACCCCCGGGACAGGGGCGGACACTGAAGCTTTCTTT.

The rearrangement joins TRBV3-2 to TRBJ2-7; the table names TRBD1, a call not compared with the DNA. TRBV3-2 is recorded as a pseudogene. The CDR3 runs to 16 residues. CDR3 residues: CASRAKRTGRPYEQYF. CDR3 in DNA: TGTGCCAGCAGAGCCAAGAGGACAGGGCGTCCCTACGAGCAGTACTTC.

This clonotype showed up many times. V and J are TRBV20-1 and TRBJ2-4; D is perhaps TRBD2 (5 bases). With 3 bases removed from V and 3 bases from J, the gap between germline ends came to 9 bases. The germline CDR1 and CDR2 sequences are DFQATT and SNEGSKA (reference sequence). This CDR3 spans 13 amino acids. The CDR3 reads CSARAGGKNIQYF. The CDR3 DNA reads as TGCAGTGCTAGGGCGGGCGGCAAAAACATTCAGTACTTC.

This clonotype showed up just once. The CDR3 loop reads CASSLEGTGDRTEAFF. For the CDR3, the DNA is TGTGCCAGCAGCTTAGAAGGTACAGGGGATCGCACTGAAGCTTTCTTT. The chain joins TRBV7-9 to TRBJ1-1; 7 bases line up with TRBD1. Germline lookup yields CDR1 SEHNR and CDR2 FQNEAQ (reference sequence). The CDR3 spans 16 residues. After removal of 1 base from V and 4 bases from J, the junction contained 9 bases not matched to a gene.

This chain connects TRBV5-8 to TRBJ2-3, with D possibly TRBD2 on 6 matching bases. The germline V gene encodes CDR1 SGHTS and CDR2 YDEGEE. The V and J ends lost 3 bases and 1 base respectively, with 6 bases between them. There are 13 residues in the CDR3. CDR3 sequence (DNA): TGTGCCAGCAGCTGGGAGGGCACAGATACGCAGTATTTT. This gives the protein CASSWEGTDTQYF.

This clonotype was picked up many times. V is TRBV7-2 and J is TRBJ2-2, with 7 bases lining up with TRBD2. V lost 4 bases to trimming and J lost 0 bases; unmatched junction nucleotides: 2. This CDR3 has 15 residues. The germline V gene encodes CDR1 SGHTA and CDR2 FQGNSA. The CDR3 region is CASSSGTTNTGELFF. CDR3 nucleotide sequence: TGTGCCAGCAGCTCCGGGACTACGAACACCGGGGAGCTGTTTTTT.

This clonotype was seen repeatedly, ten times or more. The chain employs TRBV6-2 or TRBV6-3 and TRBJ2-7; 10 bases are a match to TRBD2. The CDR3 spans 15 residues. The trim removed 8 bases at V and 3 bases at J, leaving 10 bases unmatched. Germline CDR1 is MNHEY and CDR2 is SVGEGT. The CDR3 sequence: CASEGPSSGSYEQYF. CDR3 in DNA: TGTGCCAGCGAAGGGCCTTCTAGCGGGAGCTACGAGCAGTACTTC.

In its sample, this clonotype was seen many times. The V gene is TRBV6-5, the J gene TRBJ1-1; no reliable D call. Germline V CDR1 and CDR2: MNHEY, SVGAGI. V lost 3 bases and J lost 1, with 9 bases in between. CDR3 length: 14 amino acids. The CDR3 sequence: CASSYSFTNTEAFF. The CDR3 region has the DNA TGTGCCAGCAGTTATTCCTTCACGAACACTGAAGCTTTCTTT.